One and the same sample provided the 5 T cell receptor beta chains below, sequenced in a study of identifying expanded T cells in peripheral blood (dated by TCRdb to about 2019). The library was built by means of the immunoSEQ multiplex PCR assay. TCRdb holds this immuneACCESS table with in-frame rearrangements only. Some clones are missing; in checked studies, unresolved V genes explain under half, and the rest has no known cause. For this sample there are about 58,000 clones; about four fifths appear just once. Approximately 19% of the sample is in the top ten clones. The sequenced material came from blood. Source of these receptors: a person aged 18 to 75 in good health.

This clone came up once. V is TRBV5-1 and J is TRBJ1-2; D not resolved. Trimming took off 0 bases at V and 4 bases at J, with 7 bases between the two ends. The CDR3 extends over 13 amino acids. Looked up from germline, CDR1 is SGHRS and CDR2 is YFSETQ. CDR3 nucleotides: TGCGCCAGCAGCTTGGTCCCAGTCTATGGCTACACCTTC. Translation gives CASSLVPVYGYTF. The full variable domain, rest sourced from reference TRBV5-1 and TRBJ1-2, is KAGVTQTPRYLIKTRGQQVTLSCSPISGHRSVSWYQQTPGQGLQFLFEYFSETQRNKGNFPGRFSGRQFSNSRSEMNVSTLELGDSALYLCASSLVPVYGYTFGSGTRLTVV.

The rearrangement joins TRBV4-3 to TRBJ2-1; D gene uncertain. Between the trimmed V and J ends, which lost 0 bases and 6 bases, there was a span of 21 bases. This CDR3 contains 18 residues. Per the germline V gene, CDR1 is LGHNA and CDR2 is YSLEER. CDR3 protein: CASSQEGYGILMGNEQFF. CDR3 bases: TGCGCCAGCAGCCAAGAAGGGTATGGCATACTCATGGGCAATGAGCAGTTCTTC.

V usage is TRBV27 and J usage is TRBJ2-1, with D tentatively TRBD1 (6 bases). This CDR3 region has 12 residues. Trimming cost V 3 bases and J 9 bases, with 9 bases left between them. Germline V gene sequence: CDR1 MNHEY, CDR2 SMNVEV (reference sequence). The CDR3 sequence is CASSFWGREQFF. DNA for the CDR3: TGTGCCAGCAGTTTTTGGGGGCGTGAGCAGTTCTTC.

The genes are TRBV6-5 and TRBJ1-1; D may be TRBD1 (6 bases). Germline lookup yields CDR1 MNHEY and CDR2 SVGAGI. CDR3 size: 15 residues. V gave up 4 bases and J gave up 1 base, with 13 bases separating them. The DNA of the CDR3 is TGTGCCAGCAGTTTCACCGGGACACAGAACACTGAAGCTTTCTTT. Its translation is CASSFTGTQNTEAFF.

This clone has a single count. The rearrangement joins TRBV6-1 to TRBJ2-7; TRBD2 agrees at 8 bases. The CDR3 runs 18 residues. The V gene end was trimmed by 1 base and the J gene end by 2 bases; junction bases not matched to a gene: 13. Germline V CDR1 and CDR2: MNHNS, SASEGT. In DNA form, the CDR3 reads TGTGCCAGCAGTGAAGACTACTTTGGGACTAGAGTTGCCTACGAGCAGTACGTC. Translation gives CASSEDYFGTRVAYEQYV.